This T cell receptor beta chain is drawn from a study of T cell responses to AZD1222 COVID-19 vaccine. Notes on the study in general: Every sample of the repertoires postdated the peak T cell response.

The repertoire was sequenced with immunoSEQ multiplex PCR; TCRdb's copy has only in-frame clones and lacks some. The sample includes roughly 120,000 clones, around 86% of them seen just once. Deletions cut 4 bases from V and 4 bases from J, with 14 bases between. CDR3 length: 15 residues. Looked up from germline, CDR1 is SGHRS and CDR2 is YFSETQ. On this clone: Its target is unknown.

The chain joins TRBV5-1 to TRBJ2-2; perhaps TRBD1 as D (6 bases). The sequencing used peripheral blood, collected on day 0 of AZD1222 vaccination. This sequence was found in an adult in good health. CDR3 loop: CASSNTRGTTGELFF. The CDR3 bases are TGCGCCAGCAGCAACACCAGGGGAACCACCGGGGAGCTGTTTTTT.